This is a list of T cell receptor beta chains from one sample in a study of cytomegalovirus exposure and HLA in healthy donors. The method was immunoSEQ multiplex PCR; TCRdb's version includes in-frame clones alone and lacks a portion of them. The table includes roughly 100,000 clones, 65% to 80% detected once. Sample: PBMCs. The receptors derive from a woman between 45 and 65 years old in good health and CMV-seropositive. The CDR3 runs from the conserved cysteine through the conserved F or W. Each record gives: CDR3 DNA, CDR3 protein, V gene, D gene, J gene, clone size. A D gene is named only where the DNA matches it firmly. The size of a clone is reported for some rows only, either as once, few or many, or as a class for expanded clones.

cdr3_nt: TGTGCCAGCAGTTCCGGACAGGGGTTAGCTTTCTTT; cdr3_aa: CASSSGQGLAFF; v_call: TRBV28; d_call: TRBD1; j_call: TRBJ1-1; clone_size: NA
cdr3_nt: TGCAGCGTTGTACATTTGAACACTGAAGCTTTCTTT; cdr3_aa: CSVVHLNTEAFF; v_call: TRBV29-1; d_call: NA; j_call: TRBJ1-1; clone_size: once
cdr3_nt: TGTGCCAGCAGTAGCCCGAGGGGGCCCTACGAGCAGTACTTC; cdr3_aa: CASSSPRGPYEQYF; v_call: TRBV28; d_call: TRBD1; j_call: TRBJ2-7; clone_size: NA
cdr3_nt: TGCGCCAGCAGCATGATCGGGGGGGCCTACAATGAGCAGTTCTTC; cdr3_aa: CASSMIGGAYNEQFF; v_call: TRBV5-1; d_call: TRBD2; j_call: TRBJ2-1; clone_size: few
cdr3_nt: TGTGCCACCGAGTTGGGACAGGGGGCTAATGGAAACACCATATATTTT; cdr3_aa: CATELGQGANGNTIYF; v_call: TRBV10-3; d_call: TRBD1; j_call: TRBJ1-3; clone_size: NA
cdr3_nt: TGCGCCAGCAGGGACAGGGCGGAAGAGACCCAGTACTTC; cdr3_aa: CASRDRAEETQYF; v_call: TRBV5-1; d_call: TRBD1; j_call: TRBJ2-5; clone_size: NA
cdr3_nt: TGCGCCAGCAGCATAAGCCGGGAGACGATGTACCAAGAGACCCAGTACTTC; cdr3_aa: CASSISRETMYQETQYF; v_call: TRBV5-1; d_call: NA; j_call: TRBJ2-5; clone_size: NA
cdr3_nt: TGCGCCAGCAGCTTGTTGGGGGGAGGGAGCTCCTACGAGCAGTACTTC; cdr3_aa: CASSLLGGGSSYEQYF; v_call: TRBV5-1; d_call: TRBD2; j_call: TRBJ2-7; clone_size: few
cdr3_nt: TGTGCCAGCGGATTGGGACAGATAAATTCACCCCTCCACTTT; cdr3_aa: CASGLGQINSPLHF; v_call: TRBV7-6; d_call: TRBD1; j_call: TRBJ1-6; clone_size: NA
cdr3_nt: TGCGCCAGCAGCCAAGATCATTGGGCAGGATCCTATGGCTACACCTTC; cdr3_aa: CASSQDHWAGSYGYTF; v_call: TRBV4-1; d_call: NA; j_call: TRBJ1-2; clone_size: NA
cdr3_nt: TGTGCCAGCAGCTTATTCCTAGCAGACAATGAGCAGTTCTTC; cdr3_aa: CASSLFLADNEQFF; v_call: TRBV7-8; d_call: NA; j_call: TRBJ2-1; clone_size: NA
cdr3_nt: TGCGCCAGCAGCCAAAGTGGTACAGGAAAAGACACAGATACGCAGTATTTT; cdr3_aa: CASSQSGTGKDTDTQYF; v_call: TRBV4-3; d_call: NA; j_call: TRBJ2-3; clone_size: NA
cdr3_nt: TGTGCCAGCAGCCCCGAGGGGACAGGGTTTTATCGCTACACCTTC; cdr3_aa: CASSPEGTGFYRYTF; v_call: TRBV5-4; d_call: TRBD1; j_call: TRBJ1-2; clone_size: NA
cdr3_nt: TGTGCCAGCAGGGACATCCTAACAGGGGAAACTAATGAAAAACTGTTTTTT; cdr3_aa: CASRDILTGETNEKLFF; v_call: TRBV2; d_call: TRBD1; j_call: TRBJ1-4; clone_size: NA
cdr3_nt: TGTGCCAGCAGCAGGGGACTCCGGTCATACAATGAGCAGTTCTTC; cdr3_aa: CASSRGLRSYNEQFF; v_call: TRBV9; d_call: NA; j_call: TRBJ2-1; clone_size: NA
cdr3_nt: TGTGCCAGCAGTTCACCCCCCCGGAGATCAGTCAATCAGCCCCAGCATTTT; cdr3_aa: CASSSPPRRSVNQPQHF; v_call: TRBV28; d_call: NA; j_call: TRBJ1-5; clone_size: NA
cdr3_nt: TGTGCCAGCAGTTACACAGGGTTTGGCTATGGCTACACCTTC; cdr3_aa: CASSYTGFGYGYTF; v_call: TRBV6-5; d_call: NA; j_call: TRBJ1-2; clone_size: few
cdr3_nt: TGTGCCAGTAGTCGGACAGGGGGCGGGAGTGAAGCTTTCTTT; cdr3_aa: CASSRTGGGSEAFF; v_call: TRBV19; d_call: TRBD1; j_call: TRBJ1-1; clone_size: NA
cdr3_nt: TGTGCCAGCAGCTACGGTGGAGGGCACAATCAGCCCCAGCATTTT; cdr3_aa: CASSYGGGHNQPQHF; v_call: TRBV6-5; d_call: NA; j_call: TRBJ1-5; clone_size: NA
cdr3_nt: TGTGCCAGCAGCTTAGAGAGGAATGAGCAGTTCTTC; cdr3_aa: CASSLERNEQFF; v_call: TRBV11-2; d_call: NA; j_call: TRBJ2-1; clone_size: NA
cdr3_nt: TGCGCCAGCAGCCAAGCCCGAGGGCAGGGGATTACAGATACGCAGTATTTT; cdr3_aa: CASSQARGQGITDTQYF; v_call: TRBV4-1; d_call: NA; j_call: TRBJ2-3; clone_size: NA
cdr3_nt: TGTGCCAGCACGGGTAGTAACTCCTACGAGCAGTACTTC; cdr3_aa: CASTGSNSYEQYF; v_call: TRBV9; d_call: NA; j_call: TRBJ2-7; clone_size: NA
cdr3_nt: TGTGCCAGCAGCGCGGGGGGGGAGAGCACAGATACGCAGTATTTT; cdr3_aa: CASSAGGESTDTQYF; v_call: TRBV9; d_call: TRBD2; j_call: TRBJ2-3; clone_size: NA
cdr3_nt: TGCGCCAGCTCCATTAGCGGGGCCGGGCAGCCCCAGCATTTT; cdr3_aa: CASSISGAGQPQHF; v_call: TRBV5-1; d_call: NA; j_call: TRBJ1-5; clone_size: NA
cdr3_nt: TGTGCCAGCAGCCCCGATAGAAACTATGGCTACACCTTC; cdr3_aa: CASSPDRNYGYTF; v_call: TRBV5-4; d_call: NA; j_call: TRBJ1-2; clone_size: NA
cdr3_nt: TGTGCCACCAGCATCAGGGGAGGGCAAGAGACCCAGTACTTC; cdr3_aa: CATSIRGGQETQYF; v_call: TRBV15; d_call: NA; j_call: TRBJ2-5; clone_size: once
cdr3_nt: TGTGCCAGCAGCGAAGACCAGAGGGGAGGCAATGAGCAGTTCTTC; cdr3_aa: CASSEDQRGGNEQFF; v_call: TRBV9; d_call: NA; j_call: TRBJ2-1; clone_size: NA
cdr3_nt: TGTGCCAGCCATGAGGTTATTGATTTTAACTATGGCTACACCTTC; cdr3_aa: CASHEVIDFNYGYTF; v_call: TRBV28; d_call: NA; j_call: TRBJ1-2; clone_size: NA
cdr3_nt: TGTGCCAGCTCACGGGACAGGGGCACAGATACGCAGTATTTT; cdr3_aa: CASSRDRGTDTQYF; v_call: TRBV18; d_call: TRBD1; j_call: TRBJ2-3; clone_size: NA
cdr3_nt: TGTGCCAGCAGTGAGCAGGACAGGGAGAACACTGAAGCTTTCTTT; cdr3_aa: CASSEQDRENTEAFF; v_call: TRBV25-1; d_call: TRBD1; j_call: TRBJ1-1; clone_size: NA
cdr3_nt: TGTGCCAGCAGTTATCTCAGCTCGGGGGGGACCACTGAAGCTTTCTTT; cdr3_aa: CASSYLSSGGTTEAFF; v_call: TRBV6-5; d_call: NA; j_call: TRBJ1-1; clone_size: few
cdr3_nt: TGTGCCAGCAGCTTGAGACAGGAAGAGACCCAGTACTTC; cdr3_aa: CASSLRQEETQYF; v_call: TRBV5-4; d_call: NA; j_call: TRBJ2-5; clone_size: NA
cdr3_nt: TGTGCCAGCAGTTTGGCCGACTCCCGGTACAATGAGCAGTTCTTC; cdr3_aa: CASSLADSRYNEQFF; v_call: TRBV28; d_call: NA; j_call: TRBJ2-1; clone_size: NA
cdr3_nt: TGTGCCAGCAGCCCTCGACAGACCCATAATTCACCCCTCCACTTT; cdr3_aa: CASSPRQTHNSPLHF; v_call: TRBV7-2; d_call: NA; j_call: TRBJ1-6; clone_size: NA
cdr3_nt: TGTGCCAGCAGCACCGGGACTAGCGGGGGGGATATCCCTGAGCAGTTCTTC; cdr3_aa: CASSTGTSGGDIPEQFF; v_call: TRBV5-6; d_call: TRBD2; j_call: TRBJ2-1; clone_size: NA
cdr3_nt: TGTGCCAGCAGCAACGCGGGGACTGGAAACACCATATATTTT; cdr3_aa: CASSNAGTGNTIYF; v_call: TRBV28; d_call: NA; j_call: TRBJ1-3; clone_size: NA